Each of the 13 T cell receptor beta chains below was sequenced from the same sample in a study of blood T cells in healthy people across ages. Primers used in a second PCR of about 6 to 11 cycles were a sample-barcoded 5' primer and a J-beta primer mix. TCRdb reanalysed the 5' RACE reads using MiXCR and keeps one entry per CDR3 protein. Altogether 550,000 to 800,000 distinct CDR3 sequences are present, 20% to 25% being singletons, with the ten largest covering roughly 3.9%. Sequencing input: blood. Source of these receptors: a man aged 65 to 85 in good health.

The genes are TRBV7-9 and TRBJ2-2; D unresolved. Per germline, CDR1 SEHNR and CDR2 FQNEAQ (reference sequence). The CDR3 runs 15 residues. V was pared by 3 bases and J by 4 bases, with 12 bases between. CDR3 coding DNA: TGTGCCAGCAGCTTGGGTCTAGGCAGCACCGGGGAGCTGTTTTTT. It translates to CASSLGLGSTGELFF.

This clonotype has just a few counts. The rearrangement joins TRBV28 to TRBJ2-7; no clear D. Germline CDR1 MDHEN, CDR2 SYDVKM. This CDR3 is 13 amino acids long. Trimming cost V 10 bases and J 2 bases, with 15 bases left between them. DNA for the CDR3: TGTGCCACCCGAACAAGTAGCACCTACGAGCAGTACTTC. It specifies CATRTSSTYEQYF.

This chain connects TRBV5-6 to TRBJ1-3, with 9 bases fitting TRBD1. In germline, CDR1 is SGHDT, CDR2 YYEEEE. J lost 5 bases, V lost 4 bases, and 4 bases had no gene match. This CDR3 comprises 14 residues. The CDR3 protein is CASSLGTGRNTIYF. Written as DNA, the CDR3 is TGTGCCAGCAGCCTAGGGACAGGGAGAAACACCATATATTTT.

The CDR3 spells CASSLFSGRIEDTQYF. The DNA for the CDR3 is TGTGCCAGCAGCTTATTTAGCGGGAGGATTGAGGATACGCAGTATTTT. The V call is TRBV11-1, the J call TRBJ2-3; 10 bases fit TRBD2. Germline V gene lookup returns CDR1 SGHAT and CDR2 FQDESV (reference sequence). The V segment lost 2 bases and the J segment 6 bases; nucleotides outside the gene matches: 8. This CDR3 spans 16 amino acids.

CDR3 residues: CASSLRQGSYSSGNTIYF. DNA of the CDR3: TGTGCCAGCAGCCTCCGACAGGGGTCCTATTCCTCTGGAAACACCATATATTTT. The chain has TRBV12-3 or TRBV12-4 and TRBJ1-3; TRBD1 aligns across 8 bases. V shed 6 bases and J 0 bases; nucleotides not matched to a gene: 13. This CDR3 comprises 18 residues.

Only a few counts were recorded for this clonotype. CDR3 DNA sequence: TGTGCCAGCAGTTTTGCTCTAGATGGCTTCGGCTACACCTTC. Its translation is CASSFALDGFGYTF. The rearrangement links TRBV27 to TRBJ1-2; D not resolved. The V gene's germline CDR1 is MNHEY and CDR2 SMNVEV (reference sequence). Trimming pared 3 bases from V and 8 bases from J, leaving 16 bases between. CDR3 length equals 14 residues.

This clonotype appeared many times. This chain joins TRBV6-5 and TRBJ2-1, with D perhaps TRBD1 (5 bases). V was pared by 7 bases and J by 0 bases, with 13 bases between. In germline, CDR1 is MNHEY, CDR2 SVGAGI. This CDR3 is built from 15 residues. CDR3 loop: CASTPDTSSYNEQFF. CDR3 bases: TGTGCCAGCACCCCGGACACTTCCTCCTACAATGAGCAGTTCTTC.

The chain combines TRBV7-2 with TRBJ2-1; no firm D call. The CDR3 has 15 residues. Per germline, CDR1 SGHTA and CDR2 FQGNSA. The germline V and J ends were trimmed by 4 bases and 6 bases, with 16 bases remaining between them. This CDR3 reads CASSSYDLEGNEQFF. The CDR3 nucleotides read TGTGCCAGCAGCTCATACGATCTAGAAGGCAATGAGCAGTTCTTC.

This clonotype turned up a few times. The chain combines TRBV10-3 with TRBJ2-3; D gene ambiguous. The ends were cut back, 2 bases at V and 4 bases at J, with 4 bases in the middle. The germline V gene encodes CDR1 ENHRY and CDR2 SYGVKD. This CDR3 comprises 12 residues. CDR3 nucleotide sequence: TGTGCCATCAGTGAGGTTTCAGATACGCAGTATTTT. This gives the protein CAISEVSDTQYF.

The chain links TRBV28 to TRBJ2-5; TRBD2 matches 10 bases. The J call may be incorrect, as the DNA end agrees better with TRBJ2-1. Germline V gene sequence: CDR1 MDHEN, CDR2 SYDVKM. The CDR3 length is 15 residues. In DNA, the CDR3 is TGTGCCAGCAGTTCTGCTCCGGGACTAGCGATTGAGCAGTTCTTC. It is translated as CASSSAPGLAIEQFF.

This clonotype was observed a few times. This chain connects TRBV20-1 to TRBJ2-7; possibly TRBD2 for D (6 bases). The CDR3 is 15 residues long. Germline V CDR1 and CDR2: DFQATT, SNEGSKA (reference sequence). V was trimmed by 0 bases and J by 2 bases, leaving 14 bases between them. The CDR3 bases are TGCAGTGCTAGAGATCCGGCAGGACTAACCTACGAGCAGTACTTC. Protein: CSARDPAGLTYEQYF.

This chain connects TRBV12-3 or TRBV12-4 to TRBJ2-2; maybe TRBD2 (5 bases). Trimming took 2 bases from V and 0 from J, leaving 10 bases between them. The CDR3 totals 16 residues. This CDR3 reads CASSLRLATNTGELFF. CDR3 sequence (DNA): TGTGCCAGCAGTTTACGGCTAGCTACGAACACCGGGGAGCTGTTTTTT.

This clonotype has more than one count but fewer than ten. The chain links TRBV7-2 to TRBJ1-6, with D unclear. Germline CDR1 reads SGHTA; CDR2 reads FQGNSA. Trimming cost V 3 bases and J 0 bases, with 12 bases left between them. The CDR3 is 17 residues long. The CDR3 spells CASSLMGSLSYNSPLHF. The CDR3 nucleotides are TGTGCCAGCAGCTTGATGGGCAGCCTCTCCTATAATTCACCCCTCCACTTT.